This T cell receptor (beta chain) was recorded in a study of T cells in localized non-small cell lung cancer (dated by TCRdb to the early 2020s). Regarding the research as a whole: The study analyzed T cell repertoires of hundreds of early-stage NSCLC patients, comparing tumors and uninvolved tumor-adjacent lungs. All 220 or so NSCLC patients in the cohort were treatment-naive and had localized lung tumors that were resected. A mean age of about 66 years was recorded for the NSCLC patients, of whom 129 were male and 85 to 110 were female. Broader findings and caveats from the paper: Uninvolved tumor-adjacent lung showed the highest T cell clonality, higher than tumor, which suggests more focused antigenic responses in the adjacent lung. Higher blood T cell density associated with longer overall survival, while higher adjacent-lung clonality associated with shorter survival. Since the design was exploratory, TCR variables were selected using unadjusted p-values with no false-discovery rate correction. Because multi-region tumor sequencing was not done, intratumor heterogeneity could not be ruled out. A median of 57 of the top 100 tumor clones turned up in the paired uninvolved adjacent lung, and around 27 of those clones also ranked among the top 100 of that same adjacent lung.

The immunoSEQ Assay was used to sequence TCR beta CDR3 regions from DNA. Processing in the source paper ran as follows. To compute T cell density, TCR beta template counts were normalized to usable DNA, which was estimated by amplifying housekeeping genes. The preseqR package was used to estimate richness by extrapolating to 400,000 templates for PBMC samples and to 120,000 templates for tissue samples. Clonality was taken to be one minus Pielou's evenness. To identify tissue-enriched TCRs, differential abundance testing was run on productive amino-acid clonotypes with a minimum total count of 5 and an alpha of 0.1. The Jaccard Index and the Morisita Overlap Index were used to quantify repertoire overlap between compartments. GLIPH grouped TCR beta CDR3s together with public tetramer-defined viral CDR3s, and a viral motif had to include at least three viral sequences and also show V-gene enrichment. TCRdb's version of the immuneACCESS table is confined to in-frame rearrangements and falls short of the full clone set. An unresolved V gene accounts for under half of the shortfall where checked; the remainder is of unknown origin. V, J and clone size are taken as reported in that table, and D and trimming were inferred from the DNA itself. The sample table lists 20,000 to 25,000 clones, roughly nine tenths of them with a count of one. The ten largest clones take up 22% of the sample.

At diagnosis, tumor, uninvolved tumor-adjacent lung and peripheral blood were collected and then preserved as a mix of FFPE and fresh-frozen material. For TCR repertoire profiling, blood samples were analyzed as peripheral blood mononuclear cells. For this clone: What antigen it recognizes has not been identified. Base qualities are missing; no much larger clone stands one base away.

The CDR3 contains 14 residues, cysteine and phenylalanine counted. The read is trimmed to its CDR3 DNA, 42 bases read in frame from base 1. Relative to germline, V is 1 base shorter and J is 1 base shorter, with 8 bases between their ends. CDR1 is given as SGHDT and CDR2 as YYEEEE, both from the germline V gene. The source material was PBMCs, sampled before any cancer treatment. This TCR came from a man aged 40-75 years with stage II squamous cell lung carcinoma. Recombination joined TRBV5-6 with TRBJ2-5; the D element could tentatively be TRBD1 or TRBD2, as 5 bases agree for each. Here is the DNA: TGTGCCAGCAGCTTGTTGGGGGTCCAAGAGACCCAGTACTTC. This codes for CASSLLGVQETQYF.